This entry lists 3 T cell receptor beta chains sequenced from one sample in a study of technical replicates of blood from a few donors (dated by TCRdb to about 2017). Library prep was done by the immunoSEQ multiplex PCR assay. Drawn from immuneACCESS, this table holds only the in-frame rearrangements with V and J called that TCRdb kept. Clones are partly lost; checked studies trace under half to an unresolved V gene and leave the rest unexplained. The sample table records around 90,000 clones; roughly 94% of these occur just once. Of the sample, about 0.39% falls within the top ten clones. Sequenced input: T cells isolated from PBMCs. These receptors were collected from a human donor in good health.

V is TRBV10-3 and J is TRBJ1-2; TRBD1 agrees at 7 bases. Germline values: CDR1 ENHRY, CDR2 SYGVKD. V lost 2 bases and J lost 6; bases outside the gene matches: 12. CDR3 length: 16 amino acids. The CDR3 nucleotides read TGTGCCATCAGTGAGCCGACAACAGGGGAAGCAGATGGCTACACCTTC. Protein sequence: CAISEPTTGEADGYTF.

This sequence joins TRBV4-3 and TRBJ1-2; 11 bases agree with TRBD1. The germline gives CDR1 LGHNA, CDR2 YSLEER. The J segment lost 4 bases and the V segment lost 6 bases, leaving 13 bases of the junction unmatched. The CDR3 is made up of 17 amino acids. The CDR3 protein is CASRHAVQGQGGYGYTF. DNA for the CDR3: TGCGCCAGCAGGCACGCTGTCCAGGGACAGGGGGGCTATGGCTACACCTTC.

In the case of this clone: In the same sample, other DNA sequences code for this CDR3. The chain carries TRBV19 and TRBJ2-7, with 7 bases identical to TRBD1. The CDR3 consists of 13 residues. In germline, CDR1 is LNHDA, CDR2 SQIVND (reference sequence). V dropped 5 bases and J dropped 0; count of bases not matched to a gene: 1. The CDR3 reads CASSWTGSYEQYF. CDR3 sequence (DNA): TGTGCCAGTAGTTGGACAGGCTCCTACGAGCAGTACTTC.